This TCR beta chain was profiled in a study of cytomegalovirus exposure and HLA in healthy donors. The CDR3 totals 18 residues. The germline CDR1 and CDR2 sequences are SGHRS and YFSETQ. The PCR used 60 Vbeta and 13 Jbeta primers. Sequencing used immunoSEQ multiplex PCR; TCRdb keeps in-frame clones, though not all of them. The sample yields some 200,000 clones, approximately 70% seen once. Comments on this clone: At one of its ends the junction is not consistent with the germline gene, which may arise from a read error.

The genes are TRBV5-1 and TRBJ2-7, with a weak D call TRBD2 (6 bases). The receptor was isolated from a man aged 35-49 years in good health and CMV-seropositive. Input material: PBMCs. The CDR3 nucleotides are TGCGCCAGCAGCTTGGTTACGGGTGAGCGGGTTAGCTCCTACGAGCAGTCCTTC. Protein sequence: CASSLVTGERVSSYEQSF. The variable domain in full, with the rest retrieved from reference TRBV5-1 and TRBJ2-7, is KAGVTQTPRYLIKTRGQQVTLSCSPISGHRSVSWYQQTPGQGLQFLFEYFSETQRNKGNFPGRFSGRQFSNSRSEMNVSTLELGDSALYLCASSLVTGERVSSYEQSFGPGTRLTVT.